A single sample gave rise to the 8 T cell receptor beta chains below, sequenced in a study of early T cells in non-severe SARS-CoV-2 infection. TCRdb re-analysed the 5' RACE reads in MiXCR, keeping a single row per CDR3 protein. This sample carries tens of thousands of distinct CDR3 sequences, around 5% of them seen once, and the ten largest clones take roughly 10%. The sequenced material came from whole blood. The receptors derive from an adult who was a healthcare worker with PCR-confirmed SARS-CoV-2 infection or an uninfected control (not recorded which).

This clonotype was recorded many times. The chain employs TRBV12-3 or TRBV12-4 and TRBJ2-7; D remains ambiguous. The CDR3 loop spans 13 amino acids. V was shortened by 7 bases and J by 0 bases, with 10 bases between the two germline ends. CDR3 protein: CASIDWSSYEQYV. In DNA form, the CDR3 reads TGTGCCAGCATCGACTGGAGCTCCTACGAGCAGTACGTC.

The table lists this clonotype with many counts. The chain employs TRBV19 and TRBJ1-5; D ambiguous. The V and J ends lost 1 base and 13 bases respectively, with 11 bases between them. Germline values: CDR1 LNHDA, CDR2 SQIVND (reference sequence). This CDR3 spans 12 amino acids. The CDR3 nucleotides read TGTGCCAGTAGTATAGCGGGAGGTGTGCAGCATTTT. Protein: CASSIAGGVQHF.

The sample holds many counts of this clonotype. The chain couples TRBV7-8 to TRBJ1-2; 8 nucleotides align to TRBD1. CDR1 SGHVS and CDR2 FQNEAQ come from the germline V gene. Losses at the gene ends were 7 bases for V and 8 bases for J; bases not matched to a gene: 15. The CDR3 runs to 15 residues. In DNA, the CDR3 is TGTGCCAGCACCCCGCCGGGACAGGCAAATTCGGGCTACACCTTC. Translating gives CASTPPGQANSGYTF.

The table lists this clonotype with many counts. This chain links TRBV7-2 with TRBJ1-3; D ambiguous. CDR1 is SGHTA and CDR2 is FQGNSA in the germline V gene. The CDR3 contains 15 residues. V lost 5 bases and J lost 0, with 11 bases in between. The CDR3 region is CASSPGRYSGNTIYF. The DNA for the CDR3 is TGTGCCAGCAGCCCCGGACGGTACTCTGGAAACACCATATATTTT.

This clonotype was seen more than once but under ten times. The V call is TRBV5-8, the J call TRBJ1-3, with 9 bases lining up with TRBD1. The V and J ends lost 4 bases and 5 bases, in that order; junction bases with no gene match: 7. Germline V lookup: CDR1 SGHTS, CDR2 YDEGEE. CDR3 length: 15 residues. CDR3 sequence (DNA): TGTGCCAGCAGCGCTACGGGACAGGGCAGAAACACCATATATTTT. Translation: CASSATGQGRNTIYF.

This clonotype showed up many times. The genes are TRBV14 and TRBJ2-2; D perhaps matches TRBD1 (6 bases). Germline loops: CDR1 SGHDN, CDR2 FVKESK. The V end was cut by 3 bases, the J end by 2 bases, with 13 bases between. CDR3 length: 16 residues. The DNA for the CDR3 is TGTGCCAGCAGCCACCTCGACAGGCCCAACACCGGGGAGCTGTTTTTT. Its protein is CASSHLDRPNTGELFF.

This clonotype has at least ten counts. This chain joins TRBV25-1 and TRBJ2-3; D unresolved. CDR1 and CDR2 from the germline V gene are MGHDK and SYGVNS. V was shortened by 1 base and J by 2 bases, with 13 bases between the two germline ends. This CDR3 is 16 amino acids long. Here the CDR3 reads CASSEFWPKNTDTQYF. The DNA for the CDR3 is TGTGCCAGCAGTGAATTCTGGCCAAAGAACACAGATACGCAGTATTTT.

This clonotype came up many times. The chain is built from TRBV12-3 or TRBV12-4 and TRBJ2-1; TRBD2 is a possible D gene (6 bases). This CDR3 is built from 15 residues. V dropped 2 bases and J dropped 1 base, with 9 bases sitting between them. This CDR3 reads CASSLLGRSYNEQFF. For the CDR3, the DNA is TGTGCCAGCAGTTTATTGGGGAGGTCCTACAATGAGCAGTTCTTC.